Presented here are 14 T cell receptor beta chains from one specimen sequenced in a study of blood T cell repertoires in COVID-19. The protocol was immunoSEQ multiplex PCR, while the TCRdb copy is restricted to in-frame clones and leaves out a portion. The profile shows 160,000 or so clones, 82% of them singletons. The sample taken for sequencing was peripheral blood. The receptors derive from a woman between 65 and 79 years old with acute or convalescent COVID-19.

The V gene is TRBV18, the J gene TRBJ1-5; D may be TRBD1 (6 bases). CDR3 length equals 13 residues. Trimming removed 3 bases at V and 11 bases at J, with 14 bases between. Germline CDR1 is KGHSH and CDR2 is LQKENI. CDR3 coding DNA: TGTGCCAGCTCACCGTATTCAGGGGAGACCCAGCATTTT. Encoded protein: CASSPYSGETQHF.

V usage is TRBV5-8 and J usage is TRBJ2-4; D not certain. Germline CDR1 reads SGHTS; CDR2 reads YDEGEE. This CDR3 spans 14 amino acids. The V gene lost 0 bases and the J gene lost 0 bases, with 4 bases spanning the gap. CDR3 DNA: TGTGCCAGCAGCTTGGGGGCAGCCAAAAACATTCAGTACTTC. Its protein is CASSLGAAKNIQYF.

V gene TRBV7-8 combines with J gene TRBJ2-3; TRBD2 aligns across 14 bases. Looked up from germline, CDR1 is SGHVS and CDR2 is FQNEAQ. This CDR3 spans 17 amino acids. V was clipped by 4 bases and J by 5 bases; unmatched bases: 8. CDR3 residues: CASSWEGLAGVGDTQYF. The CDR3 nucleotides are TGTGCCAGCAGCTGGGAGGGACTAGCGGGGGTAGGAGATACGCAGTATTTT.

This chain connects TRBV25-1 to TRBJ2-1; D gene unclear. The ends were cut back, 6 bases at V and 4 bases at J, with 16 bases in the middle. There are 15 residues in the CDR3. Germline CDR1 and CDR2: MGHDK and SYGVNS. The CDR3 coding sequence is TGTGCCAGCAGGGCAACGGGTCACCTATACAATGAGCAGTTCTTC. It yields the protein CASRATGHLYNEQFF.

The chain links TRBV11-2 to TRBJ2-5, with TRBD1 identical over 8 bases. V dropped 4 bases and J dropped 5; count of bases not matched to a gene: 6. The CDR3 runs to 14 residues. The V gene's germline CDR1 is SGHAT and CDR2 FQNNGV. This chain's CDR3 is CASSSWTGRETQYF. In DNA form, the CDR3 reads TGTGCCAGCAGCTCATGGACAGGGAGGGAGACCCAGTACTTC. The complete variable domain, with remaining parts taken from reference TRBV11-2 and TRBJ2-5, reads EAGVAQSPRYKIIEKRQSVAFWCNPISGHATLYWYQQILGQGPKLLIQFQNNGVVDDSQLPKDRFSAERLKGVDSTLKIQPAKLEDSAVYLCASSSWTGRETQYFGPGTRLLVL.

Only one count was recorded for this clone. This chain uses TRBV12-3 or TRBV12-4 with TRBJ1-5; D unclear. V was trimmed by 4 bases and J by 4 bases, leaving 5 bases between them. This CDR3 is built from 12 residues. DNA for the CDR3: TGTGCCAGCAGTTGGGCTAATCAGCCCCAGCATTTT. It specifies CASSWANQPQHF.

This clone appeared once. V gene TRBV6-1 combines with J gene TRBJ2-3, with D possibly matching TRBD2 (6 bases). The V end lost 1 base, the J end lost 5 bases, and 19 bases lay between the germline ends. Germline CDR1 and CDR2: MNHNS and SASEGT. The CDR3 has 17 residues. As DNA, the CDR3 is TGTGCCAGCAGTGAAGGTACTAGCTCACGAGCTGTAGATACGCAGTATTTT. Translating gives CASSEGTSSRAVDTQYF.

This chain links TRBV15 with TRBJ2-5; maybe TRBD1 (6 bases). The CDR3 consists of 16 residues. Per the germline V gene, CDR1 is LNHNV and CDR2 is YYDKDF (reference sequence). Deletions cut 2 bases from V and 5 bases from J, with 18 bases between. CDR3 sequence (DNA): TGTGCCACCAGCAGATGGGCTACAGGGCTGGATGAGACCCAGTACTTC. Amino acid sequence: CATSRWATGLDETQYF.

This chain links TRBV11-3 with TRBJ2-2; 7 bases agree with TRBD2. The CDR3 length is 14 residues. The germline V gene has CDR1 SGHNT and CDR2 YENEEA. Germline trimming cut 5 bases from V and 5 bases from J; bases unmatched to any gene: 5. This CDR3 is CASSPNGGTGELFF. The CDR3 nucleotides are TGTGCCAGCAGCCCCAACGGGGGGACCGGGGAGCTGTTTTTT.

The chain carries TRBV19 and TRBJ2-1; 8 bases are shared with TRBD2. Per germline, CDR1 LNHDA and CDR2 SQIVND (reference sequence). V dropped 5 bases and J dropped 5; count of bases not matched to a gene: 2. The CDR3 totals 13 residues. The CDR3 DNA sequence: TGTGCCAGTAGTCTAGCGGGTAACAATGAGCAGTTCTTC. The encoded protein is CASSLAGNNEQFF.

In this sample, this clone turned up once. The J gene is TRBJ2-2, the V gene TRBV28, with 10 bases that match TRBD1. The CDR3 is 16 amino acids. With V trimmed by 5 bases and J by 4 bases, 7 bases remained unmatched. Per germline, CDR1 MDHEN and CDR2 SYDVKM. The CDR3 DNA sequence: TGTGCCAGCAGTCCCCCGGGACAGGGGTCCACCGGGGAGCTGTTTTTT. Translating it yields CASSPPGQGSTGELFF.

This chain uses TRBV5-1 with TRBJ2-2, with 7 bases aligning to TRBD1. This CDR3 has 15 amino acids. With V trimmed by 4 bases and J by 1 base, 4 bases remained unmatched. The germline CDR1 and CDR2 sequences are SGHRS and YFSETQ. Here the CDR3 DNA reads TGCGCCAGCAGCCCGGACAGGAGGAACACCGGGGAGCTGTTTTTT. It codes for CASSPDRRNTGELFF.

This clone has a single count. The gene calls are TRBV13 and TRBJ2-7; 11 bases are shared with TRBD1. This CDR3 has 14 amino acids. Germline CDR1 is PRHDT and CDR2 is FYEKMQ (reference sequence). The ends lost 5 bases at V and 3 bases at J; junction bases unmatched: 3. CDR3 sequence: CASSKGQGGYEQYF. In nucleotides, the CDR3 is TGTGCCAGCAGCAAGGGACAGGGGGGCTACGAGCAGTACTTC. The full variable domain, rest sourced from reference TRBV13 and TRBJ2-7, is AAGVIQSPRHLIKEKRETATLKCYPIPRHDTVYWYQQGPGQDPQFLISFYEKMQSDKGSIPDRFSAQQFSDYHSELNMSSLELGDSALYFCASSKGQGGYEQYFGPGTRLTVT.

This chain joins TRBV7-3 and TRBJ2-1; no reliable D call. The CDR3 consists of 15 residues. Germline V CDR1 and CDR2: SGHTA, FQGTGA. The V gene lost 2 bases and the J gene lost 9 bases, with 17 bases spanning the gap. The CDR3 loop reads CASSLGFGEGGEQFF. The CDR3 DNA reads as TGTGCCAGCAGCTTAGGTTTCGGAGAAGGTGGTGAGCAGTTCTTC. Full variable domain (outside the CDR3, taken from reference TRBV7-3 and TRBJ2-1): GAGVSQTPSNKVTEKGKYVELRCDPISGHTALYWYRQSLGQGPEFLIYFQGTGAADDSGLPNDRFFAVRPEGSVSTLKIQRTERGDSAVYLCASSLGFGEGGEQFFGPGTRLTVL.